The 20 T cell receptor beta chains below were found in one sample sequenced in a study of Graves' ophthalmopathy and Graves' hyperthyroidism. Amplified TCR beta CDR3 regions were obtained using RNA transcripts as template. HTBI primers primed a first-round RT-PCR, and a second-round multiplex PCR followed. Each CDR3 protein gets one entry after TCRdb re-called the multiplex PCR reads with MiXCR. The sample shows about 700,000 distinct CDR3 sequences, roughly 40% of them seen only once. Sequenced input: peripheral blood. These TCRs come from an adult man with Graves' ophthalmopathy.

J is TRBJ2-7 and V is TRBV5-1; 7 bases match TRBD2. The J segment lost 3 bases and the V segment lost 4 bases, leaving 7 bases of the junction unmatched. In germline, CDR1 is SGHRS, CDR2 YFSETQ. CDR3 length equals 14 residues. The CDR3 sequence: CASSRAGEVYEQYF. CDR3 sequence (DNA): TGCGCCAGCAGCCGGGCGGGAGAGGTCTACGAGCAGTACTTC.

The chain recombines TRBV12-3 or TRBV12-4 with TRBJ1-6, with D maybe TRBD1 (5 bases). The CDR3 is made up of 14 amino acids. V lost 3 bases and J lost 7, with 10 bases in between. The CDR3 sequence is CASSFDRINSPLHF. The CDR3 nucleotides read TGTGCCAGCAGTTTCGACAGAATCAATTCACCCCTCCACTTT.

The chain employs TRBV9 and TRBJ1-6; 10 bases are a match to TRBD1. CDR1 and CDR2 (germline): SGDLS, YYNGEE. The CDR3 is made up of 17 amino acids. The junction had 10 bases not matched to a gene; V was cut back by 5 bases and J by 5 bases. The CDR3 spells CASSLGQGTTNNSPLHF. The CDR3 region has the DNA TGTGCCAGCAGTTTGGGACAGGGGACGACAAATAATTCACCCCTCCACTTT.

J is TRBJ2-3 and V is TRBV10-3; TRBD2 aligns across 15 bases. The CDR3 is 18 residues long. The trim removed 10 bases at V and 3 bases at J, leaving 14 bases unmatched. CDR1 ENHRY and CDR2 SYGVKD come from the germline V gene. The CDR3 bases are TGTGCCAGCAGCCCCGGACTAGCGGGGGGGCTTGTGACAGATACGCAGTATTTT. Amino acid sequence: CASSPGLAGGLVTDTQYF.

The CDR3 DNA follows: TGCAGTGCAAGGGACAGGGGTTCGGCTGAAGCTTTCTTT. It codes for CSARDRGSAEAFF. The V and J genes are TRBV20-1 and TRBJ1-1, with 10 bases aligning to TRBD1. V lost 6 bases, J lost 6 bases, and 7 bases stayed unmatched. Germline CDR1 and CDR2: DFQATT and SNEGSKA (reference sequence). The CDR3 is 13 amino acids.

V usage is TRBV10-3 and J usage is TRBJ2-3, with a tentative D call TRBD2 (5 bases). From germline, CDR1 is ENHRY and CDR2 SYGVKD. This CDR3 has 15 amino acids. Trimming stripped 2 bases from V and 0 bases from J, with 9 bases between. The CDR3 DNA is TGTGCCATCAGTGAGGTCGGCGGGAGCACAGATACGCAGTATTTT. It is translated as CAISEVGGSTDTQYF.

This clonotype was recorded a few times. Relative to the germline gene, one junction end is altered; a read error may explain this. The gene calls are TRBV10-3 and TRBJ1-2; D unclear. This CDR3 region has 12 residues. Germline V lookup: CDR1 ENHRY, CDR2 SYGVKD. This CDR3 is CASSYAASGYTF. The CDR3 DNA follows: TGTGCCAGCAGTTACGCTGCCTCTGGCTACACCTTC.

The rearrangement uses TRBV7-9 and TRBJ2-3; D perhaps matches TRBD2 (5 bases). The CDR3 sequence is 15 residues long. V gave up 4 bases and J gave up 5 bases, with 16 bases separating them. Per the germline V gene, CDR1 is SEHNR and CDR2 is FQNEAQ (reference sequence). The CDR3 protein is CASSSTATSGDTQYF. In DNA form, the CDR3 reads TGTGCCAGCAGCTCAACGGCAACTAGTGGAGATACGCAGTATTTT.

To note about this clonotype: A read error may explain this, as a much larger clone is one base away. The chain joins TRBV12-3 or TRBV12-4 to TRBJ1-1; no clear D gene. The ends were cut back, 6 bases at V and 4 bases at J, with 12 bases in the middle. This CDR3 is built from 13 residues. The CDR3 DNA reads as TGTGCCAGCAGCTTCGGTGGGAGCACTGAAGCTTTCTTT. Residues: CASSFGGSTEAFF.

The genes are TRBV13 and TRBJ1-6; tentative D call: TRBD1 (6 bases). The length of the CDR3 is 16 residues. The germline CDR1 and CDR2 sequences are PRHDT and FYEKMQ (reference sequence). Trimming pared 0 bases from V and 10 bases from J, leaving 16 bases between. CDR3 DNA sequence: TGTGCCAGCAGCTTAGGACAGGGAATTAATCGATCACCCCTCCACTTT. Residues: CASSLGQGINRSPLHF.

Regarding this clonotype: The junction and the germline gene differ at one end; a read error may be behind it. The rearrangement uses TRBV24-1 and TRBJ1-5; TRBD1 aligns across 9 bases. The CDR3 runs 12 residues. Germline assignment: CDR1 KGHDR and CDR2 SFDVKD. The CDR3 here is CASSEDRGSQHF. CDR3 sequence (DNA): TGTGCCAGCAGTGAAGACAGGGGGTCCCAGCATTTT.

This chain uses TRBV9 with TRBJ1-5; D is uncertain. In germline, CDR1 is SGDLS, CDR2 YYNGEE. V lost 0 bases and J lost 3, with 4 bases in between. The CDR3 is 13 amino acids. CDR3 residues: CASSVGNNQPQHF. In DNA, the CDR3 is TGTGCCAGCAGCGTAGGGAACAATCAGCCCCAGCATTTT.

This clonotype was observed a few times. V usage is TRBV7-9 and J usage is TRBJ1-5; D is possibly TRBD1 (6 bases). The V gene's germline CDR1 is SEHNR and CDR2 FQNEAQ (reference sequence). V gave up 1 base and J gave up 2 bases, with 9 bases separating them. The CDR3 is 15 residues long. The CDR3 sequence: CASSLGGTRNQPQHF. The CDR3, as DNA: TGTGCCAGCAGCTTAGGGGGGACACGCAATCAGCCCCAGCATTTT.

A word on this clonotype: Since a much larger clone is just one base distant, this may be a read error. This chain connects TRBV7-9 to TRBJ1-2; TRBD1 matches 9 bases. This CDR3 spans 16 amino acids. After removal of 5 bases from V and 8 bases from J, the junction contained 15 bases not matched to a gene. The germline CDR1 and CDR2 sequences are SEHNR and FQNEAQ (reference sequence). DNA for the CDR3: TGTGCCAGCAGCCACCGCTCCGGGACAGGGTATCTCGGCTACACCTTC. This encodes CASSHRSGTGYLGYTF.

The sample holds a few counts of this clonotype. A junction boundary mismatches the germline segment, possibly from a read error. This chain links TRBV10-3 with TRBJ1-5; D gene ambiguous. The CDR3 runs to 15 residues. The germline V gene encodes CDR1 ENHRY and CDR2 SYGVKD. CDR3 sequence reads: CASSYIERGNQPQHF. The CDR3 nucleotides are TGTGCCAGCAGTTATATCGAACGCGGCAATCAGCCCCAGCATTTT.

This clonotype was seen repeatedly, ten times or more. The V and J genes are TRBV20-1 and TRBJ2-5, with D unclear. The ends were cut back, 5 bases at V and 5 bases at J, with 9 bases in the middle. Germline CDR1 is DFQATT and CDR2 is SNEGSKA (reference sequence). This CDR3 is 11 amino acids long. In DNA, the CDR3 is TGCAGTGCTCGGATGCGGGAGACCCAGTACTTC. Translating it yields CSARMRETQYF.

This clonotype has a count of ten or more. The V call is TRBV20-1, the J call TRBJ1-1; 9 bases line up with TRBD1. Per the germline V gene, CDR1 is DFQATT and CDR2 is SNEGSKA (reference sequence). CDR3 length: 17 amino acids. The V and J ends lost 0 bases and 1 base, in that order; junction bases with no gene match: 9. This chain's CDR3 is CSARDHMGTGPNTEAFF. Written as DNA, the CDR3 is TGCAGTGCTAGAGATCATATGGGGACAGGGCCGAACACTGAAGCTTTCTTT.

V usage is TRBV25-1 and J usage is TRBJ2-5, with 11 nucleotides matching TRBD1. This CDR3 spans 15 amino acids. Germline trimming cut 2 bases from V and 4 bases from J; bases unmatched to any gene: 3. In germline, CDR1 is MGHDK, CDR2 SYGVNS. The CDR3 is CASSEGQGARETQYF. The CDR3 region has the DNA TGTGCCAGCAGTGAAGGACAGGGGGCTAGAGAGACCCAGTACTTC.

This clonotype was observed many times. This chain uses TRBV24-1 with TRBJ2-7; 7 bases line up with TRBD2. This CDR3 region has 11 residues. Germline V gene lookup returns CDR1 KGHDR and CDR2 SFDVKD. The V segment lost 9 bases and the J segment 6 bases; nucleotides outside the gene matches: 4. The CDR3 loop is CATASGGEQYF. CDR3 nucleotides: TGTGCCACCGCCTCGGGGGGCGAGCAGTACTTC.

This clonotype occurred many times. V usage is TRBV7-9 and J usage is TRBJ2-7; TRBD1 agrees at 9 bases. Germline V gene data show CDR1 as SEHNR and CDR2 as FQNEAQ (reference sequence). Unmatched junction bases numbered 2, after V lost 2 bases and J lost 3 bases. The CDR3 spans 14 residues. The DNA for the CDR3 is TGTGCCAGCAGCTTACTGGACAGGGGCTACGAGCAGTACTTC. Its protein product is CASSLLDRGYEQYF. The full variable domain, rest sourced from reference TRBV7-9 and TRBJ2-7, is DTGVSQNPRHKITKRGQNVTFRCDPISEHNRLYWYRQTLGQGPEFLTYFQNEAQLEKSRLLSDRFSAERPKGSFSTLEIQRTEQGDSAMYLCASSLLDRGYEQYFGPGTRLTVT.